Each of the 11 T cell receptor beta chains below was sequenced from the same sample in a study of blood T cell repertoires in COVID-19. Produced via immunoSEQ multiplex PCR; TCRdb's table is partial and in-frame only. The sample yields 200,000 or so clones, roughly 90% seen once. The material sequenced was peripheral blood. These receptors were collected from a man between 60 and 75 years old who had recovered from COVID-19.

The chain is built from TRBV5-1 and TRBJ2-5; TRBD2 agrees at 8 bases. This CDR3 comprises 16 residues. The V gene end was trimmed by 2 bases and the J gene end by 2 bases; junction bases not matched to a gene: 8. Germline loops: CDR1 SGHRS, CDR2 YFSETQ. The CDR3 DNA reads TGCGCCAGCAGCTTCGCCCTAGCGGGTAAACAAGAGACCCAGTACTTC. Translated: CASSFALAGKQETQYF.

The chain recombines TRBV5-8 with TRBJ1-5, with D unclear. CDR1 and CDR2 (germline): SGHTS, YDEGEE. V dropped 4 bases and J dropped 4 bases, with 3 bases sitting between them. This CDR3 is built from 11 residues. CDR3 in DNA: TGTGCCAGCAGCCGGAATCAGCCCCAGCATTTT. Encoded protein: CASSRNQPQHF.

V usage is TRBV12-2 and J usage is TRBJ2-7; TRBD2, the table's D call, lacks a check against the DNA. TRBV12-2 is given as a pseudogene. CDR3 size: 15 residues. CDR3 sequence (DNA): TGTGCAAGTCGCCCAAAGGCGGGGTTCTCGGGGGAGCAGTACTTC. It codes for CASRPKAGFSGEQYF.

On this clone: Other DNA sequences in this sample translate to the same CDR3. The V gene is TRBV19, the J gene TRBJ2-7; 7 positions agree with TRBD1. This CDR3 is built from 14 residues. Per germline, CDR1 LNHDA and CDR2 SQIVND (reference sequence). V was pared by 3 bases and J by 2 bases, with 4 bases of the junction left unmatched. The CDR3 region is CASSITGVPYEQYF. The CDR3 coding sequence is TGTGCCAGTAGTATCACAGGGGTCCCCTACGAGCAGTACTTC.

The chain links TRBV5-1 to TRBJ2-7; perhaps TRBD2 as D (6 bases). With 0 bases removed from V and 2 bases from J, the gap between germline ends came to 12 bases. There are 15 residues in the CDR3. Germline V gene sequence: CDR1 SGHRS, CDR2 YFSETQ. CDR3 loop: CASSLGGSGPYEQYF. Written as DNA, the CDR3 is TGCGCCAGCAGCTTGGGGGGTAGCGGACCCTACGAGCAGTACTTC.

This sequence joins TRBV19 and TRBJ2-2, with no clear D. Trimming left V 4 bases short and J 4 bases short, with 7 bases between. The germline V gene encodes CDR1 LNHDA and CDR2 SQIVND (reference sequence). This CDR3 comprises 13 residues. CDR3 coding DNA: TGTGCCAGTAGTACCCAGATCACCGGGGAGCTGTTTTTT. Translating it yields CASSTQITGELFF.

This chain uses TRBV3-1 (or the pseudogene TRBV3-2) with TRBJ1-1; 8 positions agree with TRBD1. Germline CDR1 reads LGHDT; CDR2 reads YNNKEL (reference sequence). This CDR3 has 15 amino acids. Trimming took 3 bases from V and 1 from J; bases not matched to a gene: 4. This CDR3 reads CASSHTGQGNTEAFF. For the CDR3, the DNA is TGTGCCAGCAGCCATACTGGACAGGGGAACACTGAAGCTTTCTTT.

The CDR3: CASSPRGDEQYF. The CDR3 nucleotides are TGTGCCAGCTCACCACGGGGGGACGAGCAGTACTTC. The rearrangement joins TRBV18 to TRBJ2-7, with D maybe TRBD2 (6 bases). CDR3 length: 12 amino acids. V lost 1 base, J lost 5 bases, and 6 bases lay in between. Looked up from germline, CDR1 is KGHSH and CDR2 is LQKENI.

This rearrangement joins TRBV5-5 to TRBJ1-5, with 8 nucleotides matching TRBD1. This CDR3 contains 16 residues. In germline, CDR1 is SGHKS, CDR2 YYEKEE (reference sequence). The J segment lost 4 bases and the V segment lost 0 bases, leaving 6 bases of the junction unmatched. The CDR3 protein is CASSLAEGQGNQPQHF. The CDR3 coding sequence is TGTGCCAGCAGCTTGGCGGAAGGACAGGGAAATCAGCCCCAGCATTTT.

The chain carries TRBV5-1 and TRBJ2-3; D is unresolved. Germline lookup yields CDR1 SGHRS and CDR2 YFSETQ. The CDR3 runs to 14 residues. Trimming removed 3 bases from V and 1 base from J, with 9 bases in between. CDR3 DNA sequence: TGCGCCAGCAGCTCCGATCCGGGCACAGATACGCAGTATTTT. Translation: CASSSDPGTDTQYF.

V gene TRBV6-4 combines with J gene TRBJ1-5, with 9 bases identical to TRBD1. This CDR3 contains 18 residues. V shed 0 bases and J 0 bases; nucleotides not matched to a gene: 6. Germline V gives CDR1 MRHNA, CDR2 SNTAGT. The CDR3 region is CASSDSWTGDNSNQPQHF. CDR3 in DNA: TGTGCCAGCAGTGACTCCTGGACAGGGGACAATAGCAATCAGCCCCAGCATTTT.